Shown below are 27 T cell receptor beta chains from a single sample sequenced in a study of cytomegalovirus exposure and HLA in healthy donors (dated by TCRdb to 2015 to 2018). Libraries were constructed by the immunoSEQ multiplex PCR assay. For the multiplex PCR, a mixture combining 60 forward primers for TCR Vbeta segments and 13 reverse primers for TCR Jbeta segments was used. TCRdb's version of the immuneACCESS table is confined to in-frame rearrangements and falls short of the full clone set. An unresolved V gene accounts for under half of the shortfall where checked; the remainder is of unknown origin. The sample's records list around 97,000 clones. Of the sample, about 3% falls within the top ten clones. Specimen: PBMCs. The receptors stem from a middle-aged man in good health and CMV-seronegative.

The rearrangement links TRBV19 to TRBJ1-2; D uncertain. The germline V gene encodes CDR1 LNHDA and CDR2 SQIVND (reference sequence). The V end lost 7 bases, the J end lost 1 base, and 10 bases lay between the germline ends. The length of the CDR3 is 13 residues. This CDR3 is CASTNPVNYGYTF. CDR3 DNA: TGTGCCAGTACGAACCCGGTTAACTATGGCTACACCTTC. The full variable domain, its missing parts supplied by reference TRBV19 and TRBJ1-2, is DGGITQSPKYLFRKEGQNVTLSCEQNLNHDAMYWYRQDPGQGLRLIYYSQIVNDFQKGDIAEGYSVSREKKESFPLTVTSAQKNPTAFYLCASTNPVNYGYTFGSGTRLTVV.

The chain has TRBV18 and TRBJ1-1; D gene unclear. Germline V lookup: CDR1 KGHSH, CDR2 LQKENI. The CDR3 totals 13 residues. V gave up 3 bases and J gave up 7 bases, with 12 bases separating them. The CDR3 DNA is TGTGCCAGCTCACCGACTCCTCGAGGTGAAGCTTTCTTT. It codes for CASSPTPRGEAFF.

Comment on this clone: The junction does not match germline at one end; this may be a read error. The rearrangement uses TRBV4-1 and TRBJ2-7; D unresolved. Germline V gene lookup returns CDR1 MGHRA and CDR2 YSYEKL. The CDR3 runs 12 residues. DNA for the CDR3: TGCGCCAGCAGCCAAAATGTTGAGGCGCCGGTCTTC. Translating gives CASSQNVEAPVF.

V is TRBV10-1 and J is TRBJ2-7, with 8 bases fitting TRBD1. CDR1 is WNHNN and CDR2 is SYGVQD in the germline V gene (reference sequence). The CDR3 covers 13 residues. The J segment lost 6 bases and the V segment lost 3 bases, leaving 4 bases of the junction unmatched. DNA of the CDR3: TGCGCCAGCAGTGAAACCACAGGGGGCGAGCAGTACTTC. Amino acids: CASSETTGGEQYF.

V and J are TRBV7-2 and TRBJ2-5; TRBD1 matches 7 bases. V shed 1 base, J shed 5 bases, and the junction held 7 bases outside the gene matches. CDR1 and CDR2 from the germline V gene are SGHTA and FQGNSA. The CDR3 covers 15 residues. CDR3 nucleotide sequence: TGTGCCAGCAGCTTAGAGGGGGCTAGGGGGGAGACCCAGTACTTC. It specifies CASSLEGARGETQYF.

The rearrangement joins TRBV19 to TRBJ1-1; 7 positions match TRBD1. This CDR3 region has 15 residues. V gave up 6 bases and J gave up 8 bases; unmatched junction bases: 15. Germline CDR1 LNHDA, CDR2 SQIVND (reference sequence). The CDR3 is CASRDVGEGAREAFF. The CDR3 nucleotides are TGTGCCAGTAGGGACGTCGGTGAGGGGGCGAGAGAAGCTTTCTTT.

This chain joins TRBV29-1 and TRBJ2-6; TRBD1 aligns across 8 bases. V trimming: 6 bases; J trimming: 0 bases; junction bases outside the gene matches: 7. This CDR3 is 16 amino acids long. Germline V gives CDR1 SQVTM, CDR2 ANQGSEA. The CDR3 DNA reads TGCAGCGTCTGGACAGGGCTTTTCTCTGGGGCCAACGTCCTGACTTTC. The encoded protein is CSVWTGLFSGANVLTF.

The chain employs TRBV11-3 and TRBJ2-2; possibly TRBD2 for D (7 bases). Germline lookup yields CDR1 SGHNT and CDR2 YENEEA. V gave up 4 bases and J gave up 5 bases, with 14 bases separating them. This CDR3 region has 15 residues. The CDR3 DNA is TGTGCCAGCAGCTCAAGAGGGGGGGCGACCGGGGAGCTGTTTTTT. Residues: CASSSRGGATGELFF. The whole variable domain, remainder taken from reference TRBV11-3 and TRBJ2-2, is EAGVVQSPRYKIIEKKQPVAFWCNPISGHNTLYWYLQNLGQGPELLIRYENEEAVDDSQLPKDRFSAERLKGVDSTLKIQPAELGDSAVYLCASSSRGGATGELFFGEGSRLTVL.

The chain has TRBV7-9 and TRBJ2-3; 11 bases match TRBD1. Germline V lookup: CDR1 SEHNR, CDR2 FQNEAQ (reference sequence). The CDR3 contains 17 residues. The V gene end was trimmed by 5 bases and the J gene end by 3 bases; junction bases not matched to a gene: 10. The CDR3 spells CASSRVGQGARTDTQYF. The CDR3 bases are TGTGCCAGCAGCCGAGTCGGACAGGGGGCGCGTACAGATACGCAGTATTTT.

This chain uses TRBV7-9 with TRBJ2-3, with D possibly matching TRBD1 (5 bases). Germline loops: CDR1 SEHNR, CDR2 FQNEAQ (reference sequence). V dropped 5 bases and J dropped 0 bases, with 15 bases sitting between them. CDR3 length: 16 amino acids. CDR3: CASSPTPGISTDTQYF. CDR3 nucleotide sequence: TGTGCCAGCAGCCCCACCCCAGGGATTAGCACAGATACGCAGTATTTT. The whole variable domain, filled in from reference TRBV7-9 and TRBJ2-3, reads DTGVSQNPRHKITKRGQNVTFRCDPISEHNRLYWYRQTLGQGPEFLTYFQNEAQLEKSRLLSDRFSAERPKGSFSTLEIQRTEQGDSAMYLCASSPTPGISTDTQYFGPGTRLTVL.

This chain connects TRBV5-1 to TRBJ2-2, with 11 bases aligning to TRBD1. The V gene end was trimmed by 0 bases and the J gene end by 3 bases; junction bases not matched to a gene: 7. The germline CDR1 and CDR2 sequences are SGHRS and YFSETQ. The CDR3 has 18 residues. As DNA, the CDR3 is TGCGCCAGCAGCTTGGGGCCAGGACAGGGGGCAGACACCGGGGAGCTGTTTTTT. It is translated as CASSLGPGQGADTGELFF.

The CDR3 loop is CASSLVGGDSTDTQYF. The CDR3 coding sequence is TGTGCCAGCAGCTTGGTTGGAGGGGATAGCACAGATACGCAGTATTTT. The V and J genes are TRBV5-4 and TRBJ2-3; D may be TRBD2 (6 bases). This CDR3 spans 16 amino acids. Germline CDR1 and CDR2: SGHNT and YYREEE (reference sequence). The V end was cut by 0 bases, the J end by 0 bases, with 11 bases between. Variable domain in full (rest from reference TRBV5-4 and TRBJ2-3): ETGVTQSPTHLIKTRGQQVTLRCSSQSGHNTVSWYQQALGQGPQFIFQYYREEENGRGNFPPRFSGLQFPNYSSELNVNALELDDSALYLCASSLVGGDSTDTQYFGPGTRLTVL.

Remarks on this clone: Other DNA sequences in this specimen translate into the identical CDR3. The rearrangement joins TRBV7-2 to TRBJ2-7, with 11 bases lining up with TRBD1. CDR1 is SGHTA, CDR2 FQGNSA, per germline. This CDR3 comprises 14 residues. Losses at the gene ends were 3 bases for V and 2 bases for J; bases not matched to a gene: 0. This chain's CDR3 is CASSLGQGAYEQYF. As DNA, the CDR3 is TGTGCCAGCAGCTTGGGACAGGGGGCCTACGAGCAGTACTTC.

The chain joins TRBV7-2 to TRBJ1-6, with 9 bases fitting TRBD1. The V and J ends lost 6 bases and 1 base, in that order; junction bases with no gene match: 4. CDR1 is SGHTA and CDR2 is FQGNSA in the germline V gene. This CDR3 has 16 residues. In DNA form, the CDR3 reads TGTGCCAGCAGGCAGGACAGGGGTTCCTATAATTCACCCCTCCACTTT. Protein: CASRQDRGSYNSPLHF.

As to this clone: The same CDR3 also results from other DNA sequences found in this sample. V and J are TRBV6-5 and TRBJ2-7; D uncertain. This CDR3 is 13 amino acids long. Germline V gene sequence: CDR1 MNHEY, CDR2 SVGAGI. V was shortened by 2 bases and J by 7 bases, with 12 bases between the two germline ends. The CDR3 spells CASSYPNAQEQYF. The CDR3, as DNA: TGTGCCAGCAGTTACCCGAACGCACAGGAGCAGTACTTC.

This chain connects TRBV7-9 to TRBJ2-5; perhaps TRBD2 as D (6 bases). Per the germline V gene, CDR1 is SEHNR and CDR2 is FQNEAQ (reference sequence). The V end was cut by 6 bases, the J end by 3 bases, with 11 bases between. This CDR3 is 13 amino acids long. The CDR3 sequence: CASRSLAEETQYF. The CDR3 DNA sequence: TGTGCCAGCAGGTCGTTAGCGGAAGAGACCCAGTACTTC.

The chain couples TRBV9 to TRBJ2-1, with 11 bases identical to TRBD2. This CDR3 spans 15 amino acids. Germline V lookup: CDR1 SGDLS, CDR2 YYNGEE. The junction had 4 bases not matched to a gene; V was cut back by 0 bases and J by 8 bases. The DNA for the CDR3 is TGTGCCAGCAGCGTAGATAGCGGGGGGGCAGATGAGCAGTTCTTC. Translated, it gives CASSVDSGGADEQFF.

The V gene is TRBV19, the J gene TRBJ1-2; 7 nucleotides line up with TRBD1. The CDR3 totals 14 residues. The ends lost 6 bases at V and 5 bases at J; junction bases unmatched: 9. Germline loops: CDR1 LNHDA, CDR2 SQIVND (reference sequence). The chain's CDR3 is CASRSDRFGYGYTF. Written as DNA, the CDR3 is TGTGCCAGTAGGTCGGACAGGTTTGGTTATGGCTACACCTTC.

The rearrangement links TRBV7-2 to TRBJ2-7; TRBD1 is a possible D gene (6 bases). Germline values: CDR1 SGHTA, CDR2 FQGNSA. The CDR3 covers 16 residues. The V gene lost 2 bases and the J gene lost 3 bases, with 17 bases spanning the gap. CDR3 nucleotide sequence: TGTGCCAGCAGCTTAATGCCGGGACAAGGCCACTACGAGCAGTACTTC. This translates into CASSLMPGQGHYEQYF.

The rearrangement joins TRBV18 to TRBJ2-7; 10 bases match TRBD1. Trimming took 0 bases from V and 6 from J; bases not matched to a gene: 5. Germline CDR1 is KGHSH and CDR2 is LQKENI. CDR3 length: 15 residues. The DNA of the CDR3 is TGTGCCAGCTCACCACCGTCGACAGGGGGCGGCGAGCAGTACTTC. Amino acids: CASSPPSTGGGEQYF. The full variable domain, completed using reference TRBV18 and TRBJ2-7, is NAGVMQNPRHLVRRRGQEARLRCSPMKGHSHVYWYRQLPEEGLKFMVYLQKENIIDESGMPKERFSAEFPKEGPSILRIQQVVRGDSAAYFCASSPPSTGGGEQYFGPGTRLTVT.

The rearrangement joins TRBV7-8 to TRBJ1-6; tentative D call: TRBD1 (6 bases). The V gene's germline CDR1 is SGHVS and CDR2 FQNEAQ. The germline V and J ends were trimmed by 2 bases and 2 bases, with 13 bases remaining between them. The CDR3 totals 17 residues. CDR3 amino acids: CASSLPPRQAYNSPLHF. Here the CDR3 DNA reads TGTGCCAGCAGCTTACCCCCCAGACAGGCCTATAATTCACCCCTCCACTTT.

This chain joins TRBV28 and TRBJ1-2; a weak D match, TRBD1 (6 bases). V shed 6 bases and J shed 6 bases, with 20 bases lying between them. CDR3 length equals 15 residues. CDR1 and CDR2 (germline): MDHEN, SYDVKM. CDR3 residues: CASRYPGQEGNGYTF. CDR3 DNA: TGTGCCAGCAGGTATCCGGGACAAGAGGGGAATGGCTACACCTTC.

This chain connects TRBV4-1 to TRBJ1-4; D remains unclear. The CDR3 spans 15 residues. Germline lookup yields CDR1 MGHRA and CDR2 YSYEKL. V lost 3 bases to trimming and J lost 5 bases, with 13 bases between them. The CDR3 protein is CASSHAGMINEKLFF. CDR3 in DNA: TGCGCCAGCAGCCATGCCGGGATGATCAATGAAAAACTGTTTTTT.

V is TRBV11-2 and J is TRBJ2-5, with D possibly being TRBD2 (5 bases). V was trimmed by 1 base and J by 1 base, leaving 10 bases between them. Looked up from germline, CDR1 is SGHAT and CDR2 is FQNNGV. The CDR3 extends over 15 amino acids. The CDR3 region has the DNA TGTGCCAGCAGCTTAGTACCGGGGTCCCAAGAGACCCAGTACTTC. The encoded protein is CASSLVPGSQETQYF. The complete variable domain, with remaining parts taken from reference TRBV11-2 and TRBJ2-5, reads EAGVAQSPRYKIIEKRQSVAFWCNPISGHATLYWYQQILGQGPKLLIQFQNNGVVDDSQLPKDRFSAERLKGVDSTLKIQPAKLEDSAVYLCASSLVPGSQETQYFGPGTRLLVL.

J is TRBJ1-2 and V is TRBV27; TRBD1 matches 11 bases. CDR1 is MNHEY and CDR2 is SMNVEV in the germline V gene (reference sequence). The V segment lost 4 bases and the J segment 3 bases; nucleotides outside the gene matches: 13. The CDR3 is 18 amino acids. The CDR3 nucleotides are TGTGCCAGCAGTTATGGGGGGACAGGGGGTAAGAGACACTATGGCTACACCTTC. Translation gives CASSYGGTGGKRHYGYTF.

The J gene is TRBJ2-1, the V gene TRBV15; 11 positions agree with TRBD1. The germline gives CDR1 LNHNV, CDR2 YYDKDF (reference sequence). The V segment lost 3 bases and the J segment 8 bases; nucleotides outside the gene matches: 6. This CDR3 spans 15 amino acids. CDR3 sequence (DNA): TGTGCCACCAGCAGTGGACAGGGGGCGAGGGATGAGCAGTTCTTC. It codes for CATSSGQGARDEQFF. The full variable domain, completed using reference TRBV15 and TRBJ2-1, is DAMVIQNPRYQVTQFGKPVTLSCSQTLNHNVMYWYQQKSSQAPKLLFHYYDKDFNNEADTPDNFQSRRPNTSFCFLDIRSPGLGDTAMYLCATSSGQGARDEQFFGPGTRLTVL.

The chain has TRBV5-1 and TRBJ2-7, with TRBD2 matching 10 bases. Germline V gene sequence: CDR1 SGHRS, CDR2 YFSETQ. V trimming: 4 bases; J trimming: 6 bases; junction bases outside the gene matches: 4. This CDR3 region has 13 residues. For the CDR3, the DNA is TGCGCCAGCAGCCCCGGGACTAGCGTCGAGCAGTACTTC. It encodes CASSPGTSVEQYF.